This passage covers 20 T cell receptor beta chains from one sample sequenced in a study of cytomegalovirus exposure and HLA in healthy donors. PCR used 60 Vbeta primers and 13 Jbeta primers. TCRdb's copy holds only in-frame clones and misses some; the assay was immunoSEQ multiplex PCR. This table has around 130,000 clones, over 70% appearing once. The material sequenced was PBMCs. Every receptor here comes from a woman aged 60-75 years in good health and CMV-seropositive.

This clone showed up just once. The chain uses TRBV7-6 and TRBJ1-1, with D perhaps matching TRBD1 (5 bases). Trimming pared 3 bases from V and 2 bases from J, leaving 19 bases between. The CDR3 is 17 residues long. From germline, CDR1 is SGHVS and CDR2 FNYEAQ. The CDR3 DNA is TGTGCCAGCAGCTTTGGGGCCGGGGGGACCACTAACACTGAAGCTTTCTTT. This codes for CASSFGAGGTTNTEAFF.

This chain connects TRBV9 to TRBJ2-7, with D possibly being TRBD1 (6 bases). Germline V gene sequence: CDR1 SGDLS, CDR2 YYNGEE. The CDR3 has 16 amino acids. Trimming stripped 0 bases from V and 3 bases from J, with 16 bases between. CDR3 coding DNA: TGTGCCAGCAGCGTAGGGTCGGCCAGGGGAGTCTACGAGCAGTACTTC. Translation: CASSVGSARGVYEQYF.

This sequence joins TRBV5-1 and TRBJ2-3, with D possibly TRBD2 on 7 matching bases. This CDR3 has 15 amino acids. CDR1 and CDR2 from the germline V gene are SGHRS and YFSETQ. Trimming cost V 4 bases and J 2 bases, with 14 bases left between them. The CDR3 DNA follows: TGCGCCAGCAGCGGGGGGGCCTCATCCACAGATACGCAGTATTTT. It translates to CASSGGASSTDTQYF.

This clone was observed a handful of times. The chain is built from TRBV9 and TRBJ2-2, with 10 bases matching TRBD2. Germline assignment: CDR1 SGDLS and CDR2 YYNGEE. The CDR3 consists of 17 residues. V lost 3 bases and J lost 0; bases outside the gene matches: 5. CDR3 amino acids: CASSDWTSGPNTGELFF. The CDR3 bases are TGTGCCAGCAGCGATTGGACTAGCGGACCGAACACCGGGGAGCTGTTTTTT.

V and J are TRBV19 and TRBJ1-4; 8 nucleotides agree with TRBD1. The CDR3 spans 13 residues. The junction had 6 bases not matched to a gene; V was cut back by 8 bases and J by 7 bases. The germline V gene encodes CDR1 LNHDA and CDR2 SQIVND (reference sequence). CDR3 nucleotide sequence: TGTGCCAGTGGGCAGGGGGCAGGTGAAAAACTGTTTTTT. It is translated as CASGQGAGEKLFF.

The V gene is TRBV11-2, the J gene TRBJ1-6, with TRBD1 matching 7 bases. The CDR3 contains 15 residues. The germline V gene has CDR1 SGHAT and CDR2 FQNNGV. The junction had 11 bases not matched to a gene; V was cut back by 5 bases and J by 10 bases. CDR3 in DNA: TGTGCCAGCAGCCCTGGGACAGTTGTTCAGTCACCCCTCCACTTT. It specifies CASSPGTVVQSPLHF.

The chain joins TRBV2 to TRBJ1-1; 7 bases agree with TRBD1. The V gene's germline CDR1 is SNHLY and CDR2 FYNNEI. V lost 3 bases and J lost 7; bases outside the gene matches: 11. This CDR3 has 15 amino acids. CDR3 amino acids: CASSDPGQRPNEAFF. Written as DNA, the CDR3 is TGTGCCAGCAGTGACCCGGGACAGCGACCCAATGAAGCTTTCTTT.

This clone appeared once. The chain uses TRBV2 and TRBJ1-4; D remains ambiguous. The V and J ends lost 6 bases and 4 bases respectively, with 15 bases between them. CDR3 length: 15 amino acids. The germline V gene has CDR1 SNHLY and CDR2 FYNNEI. CDR3 region: CASRRDRGYNEKLFF. For the CDR3, the DNA is TGTGCCAGCAGGCGTGACCGGGGTTATAATGAAAAACTGTTTTTT.

V gene TRBV4-2 combines with J gene TRBJ1-1, with 10 nucleotides matching TRBD1. CDR1 is LGHNA, CDR2 YNFKEQ, per germline. V dropped 6 bases and J dropped 3; count of bases not matched to a gene: 4. The CDR3 spans 14 residues. The CDR3 sequence is CASRRQGADTEAFF. The CDR3 DNA follows: TGTGCCAGCAGAAGACAGGGGGCAGACACTGAAGCTTTCTTT.

The chain links TRBV19 to TRBJ2-5, with a tentative D call TRBD1 (7 bases). The J call may be in error: the DNA end matches TRBJ2-7 better. CDR3 length equals 18 residues. Looked up from germline, CDR1 is LNHDA and CDR2 is SQIVND (reference sequence). The CDR3: CASSMGGQTQTLAYEQYF. In DNA, the CDR3 is TGTGCCAGTAGTATGGGGGGACAGACTCAAACCTTGGCCTACGAGCAGTACTTC.

This clone was seen only a few times. The V and J genes are TRBV5-1 and TRBJ2-5; 7 bases are a match to TRBD1. V gave up 4 bases and J gave up 5 bases; unmatched junction bases: 11. The CDR3 consists of 15 residues. Germline loops: CDR1 SGHRS, CDR2 YFSETQ. As DNA, the CDR3 is TGCGCCAGCAGCGAAGAGACAGGGCTCGCGGAGACCCAGTACTTC. Translating it yields CASSEETGLAETQYF.

The sample holds a few counts of this clone. The chain combines TRBV2 with TRBJ2-7; TRBD1 matches at 11 bases. The germline V gene encodes CDR1 SNHLY and CDR2 FYNNEI. With 10 bases clipped from V and 2 bases from J, the junction kept 10 bases outside the gene matches. CDR3 length: 15 residues. This CDR3 is CANQPDRGRTYEQYF. The CDR3 coding sequence is TGTGCCAACCAGCCGGACAGGGGGCGAACCTACGAGCAGTACTTC.

The V call is TRBV5-1, the J call TRBJ1-6, with TRBD1 as a possible D gene (6 bases). Trimming removed 0 bases from V and 8 bases from J, with 15 bases in between. This CDR3 has 16 amino acids. From germline, CDR1 is SGHRS and CDR2 YFSETQ. CDR3 nucleotides: TGCGCCAGCAGCTTGGGTGGGAGCGACAGGTATTCACCCCTCCACTTT. Its protein product is CASSLGGSDRYSPLHF.

The rearrangement joins TRBV13 to TRBJ2-6; D is perhaps TRBD2 (5 bases). V dropped 5 bases and J dropped 4 bases, with 15 bases sitting between them. The germline CDR1 and CDR2 sequences are PRHDT and FYEKMQ (reference sequence). CDR3 length: 16 residues. The CDR3 nucleotides are TGTGCCAGCAGCCCCCTCGGGGAACGCGGGGCCAACGTCCTGACTTTC. As protein: CASSPLGERGANVLTF.

The chain carries TRBV11-2 and TRBJ2-5; possible D gene TRBD1, 5 bases. CDR1 SGHAT and CDR2 FQNNGV come from the germline V gene. The CDR3 consists of 14 residues. Trimming took 0 bases from V and 2 from J, leaving 7 bases between them. For the CDR3, the DNA is TGTGCCAGCAGCTTAGACAGGGCGCAAGAGACCCAGTACTTC. Translation gives CASSLDRAQETQYF.

The chain combines TRBV19 with TRBJ1-4, with D maybe TRBD1 (6 bases). Germline assignment: CDR1 LNHDA and CDR2 SQIVND (reference sequence). The CDR3 is 13 amino acids. Trimming took off 5 bases at V and 5 bases at J, with 9 bases between the two ends. The CDR3 loop is CASSRQENEKLFF. The CDR3 DNA follows: TGTGCCAGTAGTCGACAGGAGAATGAAAAACTGTTTTTT.

The J gene is TRBJ1-1, the V gene TRBV19; the match to TRBD1 covers 12 bases. The CDR3 runs 14 residues. Germline V gives CDR1 LNHDA, CDR2 SQIVND (reference sequence). The trim removed 9 bases at V and 5 bases at J, leaving 7 bases unmatched. CDR3 loop: CASLPGQGATEAFF. CDR3 coding DNA: TGTGCCAGCCTTCCGGGACAGGGGGCAACTGAAGCTTTCTTT.

This sequence joins TRBV4-1 and TRBJ1-1; the D gene is possibly TRBD1 (5 bases). Trimming removed 0 bases at V and 4 bases at J, with 21 bases between. Per the germline V gene, CDR1 is MGHRA and CDR2 is YSYEKL. The CDR3 length is 18 residues. The CDR3, as DNA: TGCGCCAGCAGCCAAGATAGGAGGGGTGGAAGGGAAGGCACTGAAGCTTTCTTT. Protein: CASSQDRRGGREGTEAFF.

This chain joins TRBV19 and TRBJ1-4; no firm D call. Trimming removed 3 bases at V and 8 bases at J, with 10 bases between. CDR3 length equals 13 residues. CDR1 and CDR2 (germline): LNHDA, SQIVND (reference sequence). The CDR3 is CASSISYGEKLFF. CDR3 DNA sequence: TGTGCCAGTAGTATCTCCTACGGGGAAAAACTGTTTTTT.

The chain joins TRBV2 to TRBJ2-3; TRBD2 aligns across 13 bases. The V gene's germline CDR1 is SNHLY and CDR2 FYNNEI. CDR3 length: 16 amino acids. With V trimmed by 6 bases and J by 1 base, 4 bases remained unmatched. CDR3 region: CASSQGLAGGTDTQYF. CDR3 in DNA: TGTGCCAGCAGCCAAGGACTAGCGGGGGGCACAGATACGCAGTATTTT. The full variable domain, its missing parts supplied by reference TRBV2 and TRBJ2-3, is EPEVTQTPSHQVTQMGQEVILRCVPISNHLYFYWYRQILGQKVEFLVSFYNNEISEKSEIFDDQFSVERPDGSNFTLKIRSTKLEDSAMYFCASSQGLAGGTDTQYFGPGTRLTVL.